This is a list of T cell receptor beta chains from one sample in a study of blood T cell repertoires in COVID-19. Sequencing was performed with immunoSEQ multiplex PCR; in TCRdb, only in-frame clones are kept and a portion is missing. The sample records tens of thousands of clones, roughly three quarters being singletons. The sample taken for sequencing was peripheral blood. The receptors here all came from a woman aged 80 or over with active or convalescent COVID-19. Each CDR3 is given with its conserved first and last residue. A D gene is named only where the DNA matches it firmly. Where a row states a size, it is once, few, many or the class of an expanded clone; other rows omit it.

j_call clone_size v_call d_call cdr3_nt cdr3_aa
TRBJ2-5 NA TRBV4-1 NA TGCGCCAGCAGCCAAGATGATCGGTTACAAGAGACCCAGTACTTC CASSQDDRLQETQYF
TRBJ2-3 few TRBV7-3 TRBD2 TGTGCCAGCAGCTTAACAGGGTCGGGGGGACCCTCAGATACGCAGTATTTT CASSLTGSGGPSDTQYF
TRBJ1-1 NA TRBV7-8 NA TGTGCCAGCAGCTTAGTAAGAGGTCGACGGGACACTGAAGCTTTCTTT CASSLVRGRRDTEAFF
TRBJ2-7 once TRBV6-6 TRBD2 TGTGCCAGCAGTTACAAGGAGCCAGGGAGGGACGAGCAGTACTTC CASSYKEPGRDEQYF
TRBJ2-2 few TRBV19 TRBD1 TGTGCCAGTAGCCAAACAGGACAGGGAGGTACCGGGGAGCTGTTTTTT CASSQTGQGGTGELFF
TRBJ2-7 NA TRBV11-2 TRBD1 TGTGCCAGCAGCGCCGACAGGGGGCGATACGAGCAGTACTTC CASSADRGRYEQYF
TRBJ2-5 NA TRBV7-6 TRBD2 TGTGCCAGCAGCCCACGATTAGGGCGGGGGAAAGAGACCCAGTACTTC CASSPRLGRGKETQYF
TRBJ1-6 NA TRBV7-9 NA TGTGCCAGCAGCGCCGGGCCAGGGCCTAATTCACCCCTCCACTTT CASSAGPGPNSPLHF
TRBJ1-2 NA TRBV10-3 TRBD1 TGTGCCATCAGTGAGGGACAGGTCGTAAACACCTTC CAISEGQVVNTF
TRBJ1-1 NA TRBV5-1 TRBD1 TGCGCCAGCAGCTTGGGCGGACAGGGGCAAAAGGCTTTCTTT CASSLGGQGQKAFF
TRBJ1-2 NA TRBV5-8 TRBD1 TGTGCCAGCAGCTTGGTAGGCAGGGGGCTGGGTGGCTACACCTTC CASSLVGRGLGGYTF
TRBJ1-3 NA TRBV6-1 NA TGTGCCAGCAGTGAAAGAAGACAGCCAAACACCATATATTTT CASSERRQPNTIYF
TRBJ1-6 NA TRBV27 NA TGTGCCACTCTAACGCGGATAGACGCTCCTTCACCCCTCCACTTT CATLTRIDAPSPLHF